Sequencing of this T cell receptor beta chain was carried out in a study of blood T cells in healthy people across ages. Next came a second PCR, run for about 6 to 11 cycles, which used a sample-barcoded 5' primer along with a J-beta primer mix. TCRdb redid the calling of the 5' RACE reads with MiXCR, one entry per CDR3 protein. The sample consists of over 500,000 distinct CDR3 sequences, about 29% of them appearing once. The sample also formed part of further work on T cells of mothers and their children. That work contributes: All extracted RNA went into cDNA synthesis, roughly 1.5 ug per 15 ul.

The sequenced sample consisted of blood. The TCR was taken from a boy aged 2 to 9 in good health.

The CDR3: CASSLVPSADGYTF. The CDR3, as DNA: TGTGCCAGCAGCTTAGTTCCTTCGGCGGATGGCTACACCTTC. The chain employs TRBV7-2 and TRBJ1-2, with unresolved D. Germline V gives CDR1 SGHTA, CDR2 FQGNSA. The CDR3 length is 14 residues. Trimming removed 1 base at V and 6 bases at J, with 12 bases between.